This T cell receptor beta chain was sequenced for a study of shared clonotypes between healthy human individuals. Study details: Donors were a couple of women and a few men aged 18 to 49. Donors had three CD4 naive, three CD4 memory, two CD8 naive and one CD8 memory plate apiece.

Sequenced by immunoSEQ multiplex PCR; TCRdb stores in-frame clones only, minus some. Counted here are more than 2 million clones, 95% occurring once; the ten biggest clones make up more than 0.1%. V shed 3 bases and J shed 8 bases, with 19 bases lying between them. The germline V gene has CDR1 SGHTA and CDR2 FQGNSA. The CDR3 loop spans 16 amino acids. The sample was naive CD4+ T cells sorted from blood. Regarding subset: CD45RA+ positively selected. This clonotype was obtained from a man between 18 and 29 years old in good health. This chain joins TRBV7-2 and TRBJ1-4; D may be TRBD1 (5 bases). The CDR3 region is CASSLAGKWVGEKLFF. The DNA of the CDR3 is TGTGCCAGCAGCTTGGCAGGGAAGTGGGTTGGCGAAAAACTGTTTTTT.